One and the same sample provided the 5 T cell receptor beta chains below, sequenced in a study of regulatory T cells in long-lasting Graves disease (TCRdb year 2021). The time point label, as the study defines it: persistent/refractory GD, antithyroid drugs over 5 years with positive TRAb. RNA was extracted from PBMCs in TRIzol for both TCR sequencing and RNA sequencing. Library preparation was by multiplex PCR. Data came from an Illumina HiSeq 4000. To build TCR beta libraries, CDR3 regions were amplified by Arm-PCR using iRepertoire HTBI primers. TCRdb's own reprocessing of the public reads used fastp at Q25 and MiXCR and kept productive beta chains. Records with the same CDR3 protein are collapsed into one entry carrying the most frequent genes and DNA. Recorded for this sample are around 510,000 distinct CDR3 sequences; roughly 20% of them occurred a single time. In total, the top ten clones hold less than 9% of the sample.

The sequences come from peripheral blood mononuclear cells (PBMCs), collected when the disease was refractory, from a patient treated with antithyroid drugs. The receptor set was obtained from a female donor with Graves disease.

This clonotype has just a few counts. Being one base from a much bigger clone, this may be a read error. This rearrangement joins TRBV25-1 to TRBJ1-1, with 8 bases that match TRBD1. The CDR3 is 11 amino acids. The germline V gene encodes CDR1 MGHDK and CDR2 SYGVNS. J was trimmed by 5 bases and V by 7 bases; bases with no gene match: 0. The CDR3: CASNRGTEAFF. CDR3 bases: TGTGCCAGCAACAGGGGGACTGAAGCTTTCTTT. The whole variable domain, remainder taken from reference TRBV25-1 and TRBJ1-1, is EADIYQTPRYLVIGTGKKITLECSQTMGHDKMYWYQQDPGMELHLIHYSYGVNSTEKGDLSSESTVSRIRTEHFPLTLESARPSHTSQYLCASNRGTEAFFGQGTRLTVV.

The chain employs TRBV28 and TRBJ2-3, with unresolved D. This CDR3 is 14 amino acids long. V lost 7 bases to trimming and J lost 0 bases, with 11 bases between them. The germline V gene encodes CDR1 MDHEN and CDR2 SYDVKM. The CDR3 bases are TGTGCCAGCATTGGCGGAGCTAGCACAGATACGCAGTATTTT. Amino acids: CASIGGASTDTQYF.

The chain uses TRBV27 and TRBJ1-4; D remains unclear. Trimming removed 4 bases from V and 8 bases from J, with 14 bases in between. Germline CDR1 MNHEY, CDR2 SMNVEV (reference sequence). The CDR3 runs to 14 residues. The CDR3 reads CASSSMIGREKLFF. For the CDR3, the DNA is TGTGCCAGCAGTTCAATGATCGGACGAGAAAAACTGTTTTTT.

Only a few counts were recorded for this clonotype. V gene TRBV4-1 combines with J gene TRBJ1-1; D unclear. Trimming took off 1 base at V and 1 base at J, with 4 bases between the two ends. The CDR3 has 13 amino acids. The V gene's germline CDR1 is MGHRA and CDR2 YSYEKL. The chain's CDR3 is CASSQAQNTEAFF. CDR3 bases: TGCGCCAGCAGCCAAGCCCAGAACACTGAAGCTTTCTTT.

The CDR3 spells CASKGVGVEQYF. CDR3 sequence (DNA): TGCGCCAGCAAGGGGGTCGGTGTCGAGCAGTACTTC. The rearrangement links TRBV5-1 to TRBJ2-7; maybe TRBD1 (6 bases). Per the germline V gene, CDR1 is SGHRS and CDR2 is YFSETQ. CDR3 size: 12 residues. V lost 6 bases to trimming and J lost 6 bases, with 13 bases between them.